This T cell receptor beta chain was recovered during a study of identical twins. TCRdb itself ran the 5' RACE reads through MiXCR, one entry per CDR3 protein. The sample carries around 1.7 million distinct CDR3 sequences, about 30% recorded once. Trimming left V 0 bases short and J 0 bases short, with 18 bases between. This CDR3 has 20 amino acids. Germline V gene data show CDR1 as LNHNV and CDR2 as YYDKDF (reference sequence). The V call is TRBV15, the J call TRBJ1-6; a weak D match, TRBD1 (5 bases). The specimen sequenced was cord blood. This clonotype was obtained from a newborn girl in good health. The chain's CDR3 is CATSRDGTDNLSSYNSPLHF. The CDR3 DNA follows: TGTGCCACCAGCAGAGATGGTACGGACAACCTGAGCTCCTATAATTCACCCCTCCACTTT.